Presented here are 18 T cell receptor beta chains from one specimen sequenced in a study of blood T cell repertoires in COVID-19 (dated by TCRdb to 2020 to 2022). Libraries were prepared through the immunoSEQ multiplex PCR assay. TCRdb took over this immuneACCESS table, retaining in-frame rearrangements with V and J assigned. Such tables are incomplete; in checked studies, under half of the missing clones stem from an unresolved V gene, and the remainder is unexplained. The sample table contains about 430,000 clones; only one count was recorded for 70% to 90% of them. Approximately 1.3% of the sample rests with the top ten. Source material: PBMCs or T cells enriched from blood (not recorded which). The receptors come from a woman between 18 and 29 years old who had been exposed to COVID-19.

The chain joins TRBV19 to TRBJ2-3; D perhaps matches TRBD2 (6 bases). Germline loops: CDR1 LNHDA, CDR2 SQIVND (reference sequence). The CDR3 runs to 15 residues. Trimming took 6 bases from V and 2 from J, leaving 15 bases between them. The CDR3 here is CASSREWVPTDTQYF. The CDR3 region has the DNA TGTGCCAGTAGCCGGGAGTGGGTACCCACAGATACGCAGTATTTT.

In the case of this clone: The sample has other DNA sequences that encode this CDR3 too. The chain employs TRBV27 and TRBJ1-5, with D possibly matching TRBD1 (5 bases). Germline CDR1 and CDR2: MNHEY and SMNVEV (reference sequence). The CDR3 spans 14 residues. The V end was cut by 8 bases, the J end by 4 bases, with 15 bases between. The CDR3 DNA follows: TGTGCCAGCTCCACCTGGGGGGGTAATCAGCCCCAGCATTTT. The encoded protein is CASSTWGGNQPQHF.

The rearrangement joins TRBV5-8 to TRBJ1-3; no clear D. The CDR3 sequence is 15 residues long. The V end lost 0 bases, the J end lost 9 bases, and 16 bases lay between the germline ends. CDR1 SGHTS and CDR2 YDEGEE come from the germline V gene. The CDR3 DNA sequence: TGTGCCAGCAGCTTGGTCCCTCGGTTCCTCGGCACCATATATTTT. It encodes CASSLVPRFLGTIYF.

This clone was seen a few times. This chain uses TRBV18 with TRBJ1-5, with TRBD1 matching 8 bases. The trim removed 3 bases at V and 5 bases at J, leaving 0 bases unmatched. The germline V gene encodes CDR1 KGHSH and CDR2 LQKENI. CDR3 length: 13 amino acids. The CDR3 coding sequence is TGTGCCAGCTCACCGGACAGGGATCAGCCCCAGCATTTT. The encoded protein is CASSPDRDQPQHF.

The CDR3 here is CASSLALTSGMRDEQFF. The CDR3 bases are TGTGCCAGCAGCTTAGCGCTGACTAGCGGGATGCGAGATGAGCAGTTCTTC. The V call is TRBV7-9, the J call TRBJ2-1, with 11 nucleotides matching TRBD2. Germline V gene lookup returns CDR1 SEHNR and CDR2 FQNEAQ (reference sequence). V was pared by 0 bases and J by 8 bases, with 9 bases of the junction left unmatched. The CDR3 contains 17 residues.

The chain combines TRBV3-1 (or the pseudogene TRBV3-2) with TRBJ1-4, with 8 bases aligning to TRBD1. V lost 3 bases to trimming and J lost 0 bases; unmatched junction nucleotides: 9. Germline V lookup: CDR1 LGHDT, CDR2 YNNKEL (reference sequence). The CDR3 has 18 amino acids. The CDR3 sequence: CASSQPGQDKSTNEKLFF. CDR3 bases: TGTGCCAGCAGCCAGCCGGGACAGGACAAATCAACTAATGAAAAACTGTTTTTT.

The chain joins TRBV3-1 (or the pseudogene TRBV3-2) to TRBJ1-3; D is ambiguous. The CDR3 length is 15 residues. Germline lookup yields CDR1 LGHDT and CDR2 YNNKEL (reference sequence). Trimming left V 1 base short and J 0 bases short, with 7 bases between. The DNA for the CDR3 is TGTGCCAGCAGCCAAGGCGGCCTCTCTGGAAACACCATATATTTT. Protein product: CASSQGGLSGNTIYF.

The chain is built from TRBV25-1 and TRBJ2-6, with 7 bases lining up with TRBD2. The length of the CDR3 is 16 residues. J lost 0 bases, V lost 9 bases, and 8 bases had no gene match. Germline-derived CDR1 and CDR2 are MGHDK and SYGVNS. The CDR3 DNA reads TGTGCCAGTCATCAGCGGGATAGCTCTGGGGCCAACGTCCTGACTTTC. Translation: CASHQRDSSGANVLTF.

The chain uses TRBV18 and TRBJ1-5; TRBD1 might be the D (6 bases). Trimming removed 6 bases at V and 3 bases at J, with 15 bases between. Per the germline V gene, CDR1 is KGHSH and CDR2 is LQKENI. CDR3 size: 15 residues. The CDR3 sequence is CASSLAGGANQPQHF. CDR3 in DNA: TGTGCCAGCTCCTTAGCGGGGGGCGCCAATCAGCCCCAGCATTTT. Filled out from reference TRBV18 and TRBJ1-5, the complete variable domain reads NAGVMQNPRHLVRRRGQEARLRCSPMKGHSHVYWYRQLPEEGLKFMVYLQKENIIDESGMPKERFSAEFPKEGPSILRIQQVVRGDSAAYFCASSLAGGANQPQHFGDGTRLSIL.

The rearrangement uses TRBV6-2 or TRBV6-3 and TRBJ2-7, with D unresolved. Trimming removed 4 bases at V and 1 base at J, with 5 bases between. Germline V gene data show CDR1 as MNHEY and CDR2 as SVGEGT. This CDR3 region has 12 residues. CDR3 DNA sequence: TGTGCCAGCAGTTGGGCTTCCTACGAGCAGTACTTC. Amino acids: CASSWASYEQYF.

The rearrangement uses TRBV3-1 (or the pseudogene TRBV3-2) and TRBJ1-1; D possibly corresponds to TRBD1 (6 bases). The CDR3 extends over 16 amino acids. The V end lost 2 bases, the J end lost 4 bases, and 17 bases lay between the germline ends. Germline CDR1 LGHDT, CDR2 YNNKEL (reference sequence). Here the CDR3 reads CASSQFSGGRGTEAFF. CDR3 nucleotides: TGTGCCAGCAGCCAATTCTCCGGTGGCAGGGGCACTGAAGCTTTCTTT.

This chain links TRBV28 with TRBJ1-4; 7 nucleotides match TRBD1. Losses at the gene ends were 7 bases for V and 3 bases for J; bases not matched to a gene: 8. Germline loops: CDR1 MDHEN, CDR2 SYDVKM. The CDR3 consists of 15 residues. CDR3 nucleotide sequence: TGTGCCAGCATGAGACGGGACAGTTCTAATGAAAAACTGTTTTTT. Amino acids: CASMRRDSSNEKLFF.

The V gene is TRBV18, the J gene TRBJ2-1, with D unresolved. Trimming pared 3 bases from V and 4 bases from J, leaving 7 bases between. CDR3 length equals 13 residues. CDR1 is KGHSH and CDR2 is LQKENI in the germline V gene. CDR3 residues: CASSPQVYNEQFF. The CDR3 bases are TGTGCCAGCTCACCGCAGGTGTACAATGAGCAGTTCTTC.

This chain links TRBV5-1 with TRBJ2-7; possible D gene TRBD1, 5 bases. V was clipped by 0 bases and J by 3 bases, with 13 bases between them. This CDR3 is built from 15 residues. Germline CDR1 is SGHRS and CDR2 is YFSETQ. The CDR3 spells CASSLAVDSFYEQYF. In nucleotides, the CDR3 is TGCGCCAGCAGCTTGGCCGTCGACAGCTTCTACGAGCAGTACTTC.

The chain employs TRBV5-1 and TRBJ2-1; 15 nucleotides match TRBD2. V lost 2 bases to trimming and J lost 6 bases; unmatched junction nucleotides: 3. The length of the CDR3 is 16 residues. Germline V lookup: CDR1 SGHRS, CDR2 YFSETQ. CDR3 loop: CASSFTGLAGGNEQFF. The CDR3 coding sequence is TGCGCCAGCAGCTTCACGGGACTAGCGGGAGGCAATGAGCAGTTCTTC.

The chain recombines TRBV7-9 with TRBJ2-1; D might be TRBD1 (6 bases). Looked up from germline, CDR1 is SEHNR and CDR2 is FQNEAQ (reference sequence). V shed 3 bases and J shed 6 bases, with 12 bases lying between them. This CDR3 is built from 14 residues. CDR3 residues: CASSLRGSINEQFF. DNA of the CDR3: TGTGCCAGCAGCTTGAGGGGGTCTATCAATGAGCAGTTCTTC.

There are a few counts of this clone. The chain is built from TRBV3-1 (or the pseudogene TRBV3-2) and TRBJ1-4, with TRBD1 matching 8 bases. Germline V gene data show CDR1 as LGHDT and CDR2 as YNNKEL (reference sequence). This CDR3 has 14 amino acids. V lost 4 bases and J lost 6; bases outside the gene matches: 4. The CDR3 region is CASSRTGSHEKLFF. The CDR3 DNA reads as TGTGCCAGCAGCCGGACAGGGAGTCATGAAAAACTGTTTTTT.

CDR3 region: CASNGQNTGELFF. The CDR3 coding sequence is TGTGCCAGCAACGGACAGAACACCGGGGAGCTGTTTTTT. The rearrangement uses TRBV6-6 and TRBJ2-2, with D maybe TRBD1 (5 bases). V was pared by 7 bases and J by 1 base, with 7 bases between. CDR1 is MNHNY and CDR2 is SVGAGI in the germline V gene (reference sequence). The CDR3 is 13 residues long.